These 4 T cell receptor beta chains came from one sample sequenced in a study of blood T cells in healthy people across ages. With a J-beta primer mix and a sample-barcoded 5' primer, a second PCR ran 7 to 11 cycles. TCRdb recomputed calls from the 5' RACE reads with MiXCR, one row per CDR3 protein. The sample has 660,000 or so distinct CDR3 sequences, approximately 59% seen once; the top ten hold more than 35%. Sequencing was carried out using blood. These receptor sequences come from a man aged 60 to 75 in good health.

This chain joins TRBV21-1 and TRBJ2-7; the table gives TRBD2 as D, unverified against the DNA. TRBV21-1 is tagged as a pseudogene. The CDR3 sequence is 17 residues long. CDR3 amino acids: CASSKGSGGKHYEEQYF. The CDR3 nucleotides are TGTGCCAGCAGCAAGGGTAGCGGGGGGAAGCACTACGAGGAGCAGTACTTC.

This clonotype turned up a few times. The chain is built from TRBV29-1 and TRBJ2-1; 8 nucleotides agree with TRBD1. The CDR3 has 15 amino acids. Germline loops: CDR1 SQVTM, CDR2 ANQGSEA. The junction had 13 bases not matched to a gene; V was cut back by 3 bases and J by 9 bases. CDR3 loop: CSVEGRQGAEGEQFF. The CDR3 nucleotides read TGCAGCGTTGAGGGTAGGCAGGGGGCCGAGGGTGAGCAGTTCTTC.

The CDR3 DNA is TGTGCCAGCAGTGAATCCCAGGGGCCCCCGGTTCTTGAAAAACTGTTTTTT. This translates into CASSESQGPPVLEKLFF. The rearrangement uses TRBV25-1 and TRBJ1-4, with D perhaps TRBD1 (6 bases). From germline, CDR1 is MGHDK and CDR2 SYGVNS. The CDR3 is 17 amino acids. Trimming shortened V by 1 base and J by 7 bases, and 19 bases separated the two germline ends.

Only a few counts were recorded for this clonotype. This rearrangement joins TRBV7-2 to TRBJ2-7; TRBD1 agrees at 8 bases. The germline CDR1 and CDR2 sequences are SGHTA and FQGNSA. The V gene end was trimmed by 5 bases and the J gene end by 4 bases; junction bases not matched to a gene: 7. This CDR3 region has 14 residues. CDR3: CASSPGQGIYEQYF. The CDR3 DNA reads as TGTGCCAGCAGCCCTGGACAGGGTATATACGAGCAGTACTTC.